This T cell receptor beta chain was observed in a study of shared clonotypes between healthy human individuals. Per the germline V gene, CDR1 is MDHEN and CDR2 is SYDVKM. V lost 2 bases and J 3 bases, leaving 19 bases between the germline ends. The CDR3 runs 17 residues. Assay used: immunoSEQ multiplex PCR; TCRdb lists only in-frame clones, some missing. The sample has some 1 million clones, roughly 75% seen once. The receptor comes from a man between 18 and 29 years old in good health. The chain has TRBV28 and TRBJ1-2, with D perhaps TRBD1 (6 bases). The sequencing sample was made of memory CD4+ T cells sorted from blood. The subset here: CD45RA-negative fraction. The CDR3 DNA is TGTGCCAGCAGTTTACCACAGGGAACTGGGACCTACTATGGCTACACCTTC. Amino acid sequence: CASSLPQGTGTYYGYTF.